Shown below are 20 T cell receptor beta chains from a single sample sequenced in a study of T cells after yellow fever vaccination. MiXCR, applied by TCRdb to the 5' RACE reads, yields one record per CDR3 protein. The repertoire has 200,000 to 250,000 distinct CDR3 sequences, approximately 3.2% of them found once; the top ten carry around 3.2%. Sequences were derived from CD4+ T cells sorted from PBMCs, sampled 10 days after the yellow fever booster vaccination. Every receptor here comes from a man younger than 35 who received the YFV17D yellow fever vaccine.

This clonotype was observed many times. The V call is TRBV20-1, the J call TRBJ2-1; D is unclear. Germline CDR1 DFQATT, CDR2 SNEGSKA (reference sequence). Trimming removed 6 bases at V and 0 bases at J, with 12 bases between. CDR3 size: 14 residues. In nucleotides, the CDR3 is TGCAGTGCCCTTCCGACTTTCTCCTACAATGAGCAGTTCTTC. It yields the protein CSALPTFSYNEQFF.

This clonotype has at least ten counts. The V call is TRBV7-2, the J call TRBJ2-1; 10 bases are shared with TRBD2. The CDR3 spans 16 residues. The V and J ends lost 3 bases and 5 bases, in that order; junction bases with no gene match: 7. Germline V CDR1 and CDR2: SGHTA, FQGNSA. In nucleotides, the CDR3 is TGTGCCAGCAGCTTGAATAGCGGGGGGATTCACAATGAGCAGTTCTTC. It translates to CASSLNSGGIHNEQFF.

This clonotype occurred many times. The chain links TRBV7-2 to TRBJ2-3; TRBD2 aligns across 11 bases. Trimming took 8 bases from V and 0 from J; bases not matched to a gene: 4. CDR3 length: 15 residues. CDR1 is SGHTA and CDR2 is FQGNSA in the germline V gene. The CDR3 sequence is CASGGLAVSTDTQYF. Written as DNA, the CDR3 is TGTGCCAGCGGGGGACTAGCGGTGAGCACAGATACGCAGTATTTT.

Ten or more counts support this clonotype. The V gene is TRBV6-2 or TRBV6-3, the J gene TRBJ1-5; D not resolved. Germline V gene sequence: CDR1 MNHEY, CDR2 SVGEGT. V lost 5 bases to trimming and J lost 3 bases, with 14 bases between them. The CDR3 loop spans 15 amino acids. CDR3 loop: CASSEPLSFNQPQHF. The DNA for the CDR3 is TGTGCCAGCAGTGAGCCCCTCTCCTTCAATCAGCCCCAGCATTTT.

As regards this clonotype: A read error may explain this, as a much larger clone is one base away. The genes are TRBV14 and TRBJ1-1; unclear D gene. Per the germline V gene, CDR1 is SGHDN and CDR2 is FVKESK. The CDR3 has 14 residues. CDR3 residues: CASSQDGRRTVAFF. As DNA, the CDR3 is TGTGCCAGCAGCCAAGACGGCAGAAGGACTGTAGCTTTCTTT. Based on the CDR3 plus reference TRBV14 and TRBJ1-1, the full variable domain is EAGVTQFPSHSVIEKGQTVTLRCDPISGHDNLYWYRRVMGKEIKFLLHFVKESKQDESGMPNNRFLAERTGGTYSTLKVQPAELEDSGVYFCASSQDGRRTVAFFGQGTRLTVV.

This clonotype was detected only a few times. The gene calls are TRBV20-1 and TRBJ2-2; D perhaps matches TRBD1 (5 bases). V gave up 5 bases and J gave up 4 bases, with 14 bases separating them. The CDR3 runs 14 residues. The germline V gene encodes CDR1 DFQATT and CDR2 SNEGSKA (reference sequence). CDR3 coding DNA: TGCAGTGCTCCCGGGTGGGGCCGCACCGGGGAGCTGTTTTTT. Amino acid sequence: CSAPGWGRTGELFF.

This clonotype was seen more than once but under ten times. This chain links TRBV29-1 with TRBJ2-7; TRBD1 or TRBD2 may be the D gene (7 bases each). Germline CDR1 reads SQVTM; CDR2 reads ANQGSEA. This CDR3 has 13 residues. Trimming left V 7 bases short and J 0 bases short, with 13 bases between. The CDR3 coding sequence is TGCAGCGGTGGGAGGGGGCCCTCCTACGAGCAGTACTTC. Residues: CSGGRGPSYEQYF.

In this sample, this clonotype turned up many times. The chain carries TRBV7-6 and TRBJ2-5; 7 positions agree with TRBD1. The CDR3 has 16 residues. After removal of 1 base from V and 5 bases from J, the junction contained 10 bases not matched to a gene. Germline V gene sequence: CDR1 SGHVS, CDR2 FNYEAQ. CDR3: CASSLGPGGHGETQYF. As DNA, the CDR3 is TGTGCCAGCAGCTTAGGCCCAGGGGGACACGGCGAGACCCAGTACTTC.

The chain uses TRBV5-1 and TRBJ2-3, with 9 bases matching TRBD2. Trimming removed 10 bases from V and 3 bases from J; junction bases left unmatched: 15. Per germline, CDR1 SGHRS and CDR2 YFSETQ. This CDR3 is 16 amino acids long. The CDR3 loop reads CASSSGGGGATDTQYF. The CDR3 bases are TGCGCCTCTTCGAGCGGGGGCGGGGGGGCGACAGATACGCAGTATTTT.

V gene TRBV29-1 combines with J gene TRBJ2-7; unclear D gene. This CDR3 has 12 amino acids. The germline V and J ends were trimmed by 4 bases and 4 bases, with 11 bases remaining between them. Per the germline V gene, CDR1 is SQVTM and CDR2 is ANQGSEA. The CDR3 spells CSVGPTRYEQYF. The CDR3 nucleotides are TGCAGCGTTGGCCCCACCAGATACGAGCAGTACTTC.

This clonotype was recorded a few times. CDR3 nucleotide sequence: TGTGCCTCGAGGGTCGGGACTATTAACACCGGGGAGCTGTTTTTT. It is translated as CASRVGTINTGELFF. The genes are TRBV19 and TRBJ2-2, with 7 bases matching TRBD2. This CDR3 spans 15 amino acids. From germline, CDR1 is LNHDA and CDR2 SQIVND (reference sequence). Trimming took 11 bases from V and 2 from J; bases not matched to a gene: 11.

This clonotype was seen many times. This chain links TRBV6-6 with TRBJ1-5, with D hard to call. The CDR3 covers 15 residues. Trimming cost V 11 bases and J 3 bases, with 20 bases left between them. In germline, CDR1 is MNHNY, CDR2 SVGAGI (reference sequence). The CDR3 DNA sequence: TGTGCCTGCCGGTTTGAGGTCTCTTTCAATCAGCCCCAGCATTTT. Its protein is CACRFEVSFNQPQHF.

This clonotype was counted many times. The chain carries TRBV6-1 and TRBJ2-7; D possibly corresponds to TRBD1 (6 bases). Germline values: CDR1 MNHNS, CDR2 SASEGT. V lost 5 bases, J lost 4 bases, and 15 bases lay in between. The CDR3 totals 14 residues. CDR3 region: CASSLLTGVYEQYV. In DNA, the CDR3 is TGTGCCAGCAGTCTCTTGACAGGAGTGTACGAGCAGTACGTC.

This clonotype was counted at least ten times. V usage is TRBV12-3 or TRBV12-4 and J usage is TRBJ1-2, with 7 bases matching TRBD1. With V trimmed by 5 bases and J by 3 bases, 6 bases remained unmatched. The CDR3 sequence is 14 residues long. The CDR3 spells CASSPGQTHYGYTF. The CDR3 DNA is TGTGCCAGCAGTCCGGGACAGACACACTATGGCTACACCTTC.

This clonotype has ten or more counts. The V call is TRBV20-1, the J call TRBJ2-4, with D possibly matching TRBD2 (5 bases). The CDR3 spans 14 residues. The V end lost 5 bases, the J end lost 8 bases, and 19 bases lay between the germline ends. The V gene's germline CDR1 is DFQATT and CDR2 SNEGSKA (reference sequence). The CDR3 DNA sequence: TGCAGTGCTCTTCGCTCCGGGTTGGGAGACATTCAGTACTTC. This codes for CSALRSGLGDIQYF.

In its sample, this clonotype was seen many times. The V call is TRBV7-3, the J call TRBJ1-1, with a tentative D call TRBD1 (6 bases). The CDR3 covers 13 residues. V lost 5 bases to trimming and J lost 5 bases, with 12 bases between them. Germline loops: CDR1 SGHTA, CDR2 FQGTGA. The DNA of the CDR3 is TGTGCCAGCAGCCTTATACAGGGTACTGAAGCTTTCTTT. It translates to CASSLIQGTEAFF.

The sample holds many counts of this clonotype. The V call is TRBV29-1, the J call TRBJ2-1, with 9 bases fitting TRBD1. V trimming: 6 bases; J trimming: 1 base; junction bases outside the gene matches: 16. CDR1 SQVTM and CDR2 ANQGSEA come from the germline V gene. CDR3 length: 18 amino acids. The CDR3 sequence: CSVQTGTGLRGSYNEQFF. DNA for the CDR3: TGCAGCGTCCAAACCGGGACAGGGTTACGTGGGTCCTACAATGAGCAGTTCTTC.

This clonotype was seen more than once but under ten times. The CDR3 DNA sequence: TGTGCCACCAGAAGGGCGGAAAAACTGTTTTTT. Encoded protein: CATRRAEKLFF. The rearrangement links TRBV24-1 to TRBJ1-4; D not certain. This CDR3 is 11 amino acids long. The germline gives CDR1 KGHDR, CDR2 SFDVKD. V gave up 7 bases and J gave up 8 bases, with 7 bases separating them.

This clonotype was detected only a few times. Here the CDR3 reads CASSASTNQETQYF. Here the CDR3 DNA reads TGCGCCAGCAGCGCCTCGACAAACCAAGAGACCCAGTACTTC. V is TRBV5-1 and J is TRBJ2-5, with unresolved D. The CDR3 is 14 residues long. Germline assignment: CDR1 SGHRS and CDR2 YFSETQ. Trimming pared 4 bases from V and 0 bases from J, leaving 10 bases between.

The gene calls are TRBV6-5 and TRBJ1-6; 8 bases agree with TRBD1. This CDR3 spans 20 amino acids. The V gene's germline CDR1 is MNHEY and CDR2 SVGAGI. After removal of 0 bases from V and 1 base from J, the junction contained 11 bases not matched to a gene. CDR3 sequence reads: CASSYSIGQGSSSYNSPLHF. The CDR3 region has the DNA TGTGCCAGCAGTTACTCCATCGGACAGGGAAGTTCATCCTATAATTCACCCCTCCACTTT.